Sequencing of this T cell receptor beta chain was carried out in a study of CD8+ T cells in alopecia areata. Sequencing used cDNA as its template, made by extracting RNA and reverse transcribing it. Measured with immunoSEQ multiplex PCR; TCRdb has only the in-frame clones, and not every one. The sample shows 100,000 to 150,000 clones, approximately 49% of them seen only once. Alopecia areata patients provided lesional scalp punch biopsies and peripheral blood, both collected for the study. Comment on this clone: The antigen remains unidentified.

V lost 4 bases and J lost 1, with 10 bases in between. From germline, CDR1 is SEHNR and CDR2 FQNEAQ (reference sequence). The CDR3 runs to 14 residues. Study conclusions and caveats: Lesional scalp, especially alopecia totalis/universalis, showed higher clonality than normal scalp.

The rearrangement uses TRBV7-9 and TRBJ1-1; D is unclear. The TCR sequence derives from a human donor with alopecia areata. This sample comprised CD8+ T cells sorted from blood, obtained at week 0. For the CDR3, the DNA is TGTGCCAGCAGCTCCAAGGTCCCGAACACTGAAGCTTTCTTT. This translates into CASSSKVPNTEAFF.